Described below is a single TCR beta chain sequence and its context. The V segment lost 3 bases and the J segment 2 bases; nucleotides outside the gene matches: 4. From germline, CDR1 is SGHNT and CDR2 YYREEE (reference sequence). This CDR3 has 14 residues. Amplification used 60 Vbeta primers and 13 Jbeta primers. This table comes from immunoSEQ multiplex PCR, and its TCRdb copy is limited to in-frame clones, with some not included. Counted here are 150,000 to 250,000 clones, approximately 83% occurring once; the ten biggest clones make up approximately 0.092%. This record belongs to a study of cytomegalovirus exposure and HLA in healthy donors.

The J gene is TRBJ1-2, the V gene TRBV5-4; 7 positions match TRBD1. Specimen: PBMCs. This receptor was obtained from a boy under 10 years old in good health and CMV-seronegative. The CDR3 DNA reads TGTGCCAGCAGCTGGGGGGACAGCAACTATGGCTACACCTTC. This encodes CASSWGDSNYGYTF.